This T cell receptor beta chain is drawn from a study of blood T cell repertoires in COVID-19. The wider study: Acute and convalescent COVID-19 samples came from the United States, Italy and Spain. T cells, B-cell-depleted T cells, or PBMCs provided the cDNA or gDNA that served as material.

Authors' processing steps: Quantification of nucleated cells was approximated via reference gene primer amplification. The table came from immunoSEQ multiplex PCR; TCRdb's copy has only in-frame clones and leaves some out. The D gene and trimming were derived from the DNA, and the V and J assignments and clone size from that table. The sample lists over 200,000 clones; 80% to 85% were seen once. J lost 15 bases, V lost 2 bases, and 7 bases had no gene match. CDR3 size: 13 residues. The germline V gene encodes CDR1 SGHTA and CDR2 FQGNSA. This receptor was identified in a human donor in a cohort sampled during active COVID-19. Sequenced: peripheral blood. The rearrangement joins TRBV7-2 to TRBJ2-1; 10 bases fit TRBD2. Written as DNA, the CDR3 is TGTGCCAGCAGCTTATCCACTAGCGGGACGGGGTTCTTC. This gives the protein CASSLSTSGTGFF.